These 30 T cell receptor beta chains originate from one sample sequenced in a study of control samples from healthy donors and cancer patients. TCRdb's table, derived via immunoSEQ multiplex PCR, lists solely in-frame clones and lacks some. The table includes over 50,000 clones, 75% to 90% detected once. The sample comprised blood. Every receptor here comes from a man in his 70s in good health.

V and J are TRBV4-1 and TRBJ2-7; 7 nucleotides line up with TRBD2. The CDR3 runs 16 residues. From germline, CDR1 is MGHRA and CDR2 YSYEKL. V lost 4 bases to trimming and J lost 5 bases; unmatched junction nucleotides: 14. This CDR3 is CASSRYPSGTGDEQYF. The CDR3 nucleotides are TGCGCCAGCAGCCGATACCCGAGCGGGACGGGGGACGAGCAGTACTTC.

The gene calls are TRBV11-2 and TRBJ2-5; D not resolved. The CDR3 length is 16 residues. The V end was cut by 5 bases, the J end by 1 base, with 17 bases between. In germline, CDR1 is SGHAT, CDR2 FQNNGV. CDR3 in DNA: TGTGCCAGCAGCCAAATCTCTGTCGGCAGCCAAGAGACCCAGTACTTC. As protein: CASSQISVGSQETQYF.

The chain is built from TRBV27 and TRBJ1-5, with D unclear. V was cut by 5 bases and J by 4 bases, with 9 bases left in between. The length of the CDR3 is 13 residues. CDR1 MNHEY and CDR2 SMNVEV come from the germline V gene (reference sequence). The CDR3 region has the DNA TGTGCCAGCAGTCCTCAGTGGAATCAGCCCCAGCATTTT. Translated: CASSPQWNQPQHF.

V and J are TRBV6-7 and TRBJ1-1, with 9 bases identical to TRBD1. TRBV6-7 is identified as an open reading frame with a role that is uncertain. The V gene end was trimmed by 6 bases and the J gene end by 8 bases; junction bases not matched to a gene: 4. This CDR3 has 12 residues. CDR3 DNA: TGTGCCAGCAGGGGGGACAGGGAAGAAGCTTTCTTT. This sequence encodes CASRGDREEAFF.

This chain uses TRBV7-9 with TRBJ2-1; D is unclear. Germline V gives CDR1 SEHNR, CDR2 FQNEAQ (reference sequence). CDR3 size: 14 residues. Trimming cost V 4 bases and J 3 bases, with 10 bases left between them. CDR3 sequence (DNA): TGTGCCAGCAGCTCCTCGATCTTCTACAATGAGCAGTTCTTC. It specifies CASSSSIFYNEQFF.

The rearrangement uses TRBV11-3 and TRBJ2-1, with 11 bases lining up with TRBD1. Germline V lookup: CDR1 SGHNT, CDR2 YENEEA. The CDR3 extends over 15 amino acids. V was pared by 5 bases and J by 9 bases, with 9 bases of the junction left unmatched. As DNA, the CDR3 is TGTGCCAGCAGCCGCGGGACAGGGGGGTCGGGTGAGCAGTTCTTC. Protein: CASSRGTGGSGEQFF.

Written as DNA, the CDR3 is TGTGCCACCAGGCGGGACAGCTCCTATAATTCACCCCTCCACTTT. Its translation: CATRRDSSYNSPLHF. The chain uses TRBV15 and TRBJ1-6; 7 bases fit TRBD1. V was clipped by 6 bases and J by 0 bases; unmatched bases: 2. CDR3 size: 15 residues. In germline, CDR1 is LNHNV, CDR2 YYDKDF (reference sequence).

The chain joins TRBV5-1 to TRBJ1-5; D is undetermined. Looked up from germline, CDR1 is SGHRS and CDR2 is YFSETQ. The CDR3 loop spans 13 amino acids. The V gene lost 1 base and the J gene lost 5 bases, with 7 bases spanning the gap. CDR3 DNA: TGCGCCAGCAGCTTGTTGCCGTATCAGCCCCAGCATTTT. This gives the protein CASSLLPYQPQHF.

This clone was seen only a few times. Other DNA sequences in this sample translate to the same CDR3. The gene calls are TRBV2 and TRBJ2-2; D uncertain. V was pared by 7 bases and J by 3 bases, with 9 bases between. The CDR3 is 13 amino acids. CDR1 and CDR2 from the germline V gene are SNHLY and FYNNEI. CDR3 sequence (DNA): TGTGCCAGCAAAGGCTCGTACACCGGGGAGCTGTTTTTT. It translates to CASKGSYTGELFF.

V is TRBV7-3 and J is TRBJ2-1; 8 bases align to TRBD2. The length of the CDR3 is 19 residues. CDR1 and CDR2 (germline): SGHTA, FQGTGA. Trimming removed 5 bases from V and 1 base from J; junction bases left unmatched: 16. The CDR3 loop reads CASSPGLSGRLRSYNEQFF. Here the CDR3 DNA reads TGTGCCAGCAGCCCGGGACTAAGCGGGAGATTGAGGTCCTACAATGAGCAGTTCTTC.

The rearrangement uses TRBV6-5 and TRBJ1-2; possible D gene TRBD1, 6 bases. Germline-derived CDR1 and CDR2 are MNHEY and SVGAGI. This CDR3 is built from 14 residues. V shed 8 bases and J shed 1 base, with 14 bases lying between them. CDR3 coding DNA: TGTGCCAGCGTACTTCAGGGGATTAACTATGGCTACACCTTC. Residues: CASVLQGINYGYTF.

The CDR3 nucleotides are TGTGCCAGCAGTTACTCCCCGCAGGGGGGATACGAGCAGTACTTC. It is translated as CASSYSPQGGYEQYF. The rearrangement joins TRBV6-5 to TRBJ2-7, with a weak D call TRBD1 (7 bases). Germline V lookup: CDR1 MNHEY, CDR2 SVGAGI. The length of the CDR3 is 15 residues. Trimming took 0 bases from V and 4 from J, leaving 13 bases between them.

The chain joins TRBV14 to TRBJ2-1; 11 bases match TRBD2. CDR1 is SGHDN and CDR2 is FVKESK in the germline V gene. J was trimmed by 9 bases and V by 4 bases; bases with no gene match: 2. The CDR3 extends over 13 amino acids. CDR3 region: CASSLLAGAEQFF. In DNA form, the CDR3 reads TGTGCCAGCAGCCTACTAGCGGGAGCTGAGCAGTTCTTC.

V usage is TRBV5-5 and J usage is TRBJ1-2; 10 nucleotides match TRBD1. Germline loops: CDR1 SGHKS, CDR2 YYEKEE (reference sequence). The CDR3 length is 16 residues. J was trimmed by 1 base and V by 0 bases; bases with no gene match: 3. As DNA, the CDR3 is TGTGCCAGCAGCTTGGCCGGGACAGGGGTTAACTATGGCTACACCTTC. As protein: CASSLAGTGVNYGYTF.

The rearrangement uses TRBV7-9 and TRBJ1-4; no clear D gene. The germline V gene has CDR1 SEHNR and CDR2 FQNEAQ (reference sequence). Trimming took off 8 bases at V and 5 bases at J, with 15 bases between the two ends. This CDR3 region has 14 residues. As DNA, the CDR3 is TGTGCCAGCCAGAGGGAGGCCCCGAATGAAAAACTGTTTTTT. Encoded protein: CASQREAPNEKLFF.

The V gene is TRBV7-9, the J gene TRBJ1-6, with D perhaps matching TRBD1 (6 bases). V lost 2 bases, J lost 7 bases, and 15 bases lay in between. CDR1 and CDR2 (germline): SEHNR, FQNEAQ (reference sequence). There are 16 residues in the CDR3. The CDR3 loop reads CASSLMSGEWNSPLHF. CDR3 nucleotides: TGTGCCAGCAGCTTAATGTCAGGGGAGTGGAATTCACCCCTCCACTTT.

This clone is labeled as large. This sequence joins TRBV4-1 and TRBJ1-5; a possible D gene is TRBD1 (5 bases). V was clipped by 3 bases and J by 4 bases, with 7 bases between them. CDR3 length: 13 amino acids. In germline, CDR1 is MGHRA, CDR2 YSYEKL. The CDR3 spells CASSHPGNQPQHF. CDR3 bases: TGCGCCAGCAGCCACCCAGGGAATCAGCCCCAGCATTTT.

The V gene is TRBV28, the J gene TRBJ2-1; 9 bases align to TRBD2. Germline V gives CDR1 MDHEN, CDR2 SYDVKM. This CDR3 contains 18 residues. Germline trimming cut 1 base from V and 1 base from J; bases unmatched to any gene: 8. CDR3 in amino acids: CASSLFSLSGRSYNEQFF. The CDR3 DNA follows: TGTGCCAGCAGTTTATTTTCCCTAAGCGGGAGGTCCTACAATGAGCAGTTCTTC.

The chain links TRBV11-2 to TRBJ1-6; unclear D gene. V was cut by 5 bases and J by 7 bases, with 15 bases left in between. This CDR3 is 15 amino acids long. Germline V gene sequence: CDR1 SGHAT, CDR2 FQNNGV. The CDR3 nucleotides read TGTGCCAGCAGCCCGTCTTTAGGCTACAATTCACCCCTCCACTTT. Translating gives CASSPSLGYNSPLHF.

The chain carries TRBV28 and TRBJ2-4, with unresolved D. This CDR3 comprises 14 residues. V was pared by 6 bases and J by 0 bases, with 9 bases between. Germline V CDR1 and CDR2: MDHEN, SYDVKM. The CDR3 bases are TGTGCCAGCAGCCAGTACAGAGCCAAAAACATTCAGTACTTC. Translated, it gives CASSQYRAKNIQYF.

The CDR3 region is CASSAGQVATNEKLFF. The CDR3 DNA is TGTGCCAGCTCCGCGGGACAGGTCGCAACTAATGAAAAACTGTTTTTT. This chain joins TRBV18 and TRBJ1-4; TRBD1 matches 8 bases. CDR1 is KGHSH and CDR2 is LQKENI in the germline V gene. CDR3 length equals 16 residues. J lost 0 bases, V lost 6 bases, and 6 bases had no gene match.

The chain carries TRBV11-2 and TRBJ2-3, with D tentatively TRBD2 (5 bases). Looked up from germline, CDR1 is SGHAT and CDR2 is FQNNGV. This CDR3 region has 15 residues. Between the trimmed V and J ends, which lost 5 bases and 2 bases, there was a span of 14 bases. Here the CDR3 DNA reads TGTGCCAGCAGCAAAACCGGACTCCACACAGATACGCAGTATTTT. This sequence encodes CASSKTGLHTDTQYF.

The J gene is TRBJ2-5, the V gene TRBV2, with a tentative D call TRBD1 (6 bases). V lost 2 bases and J lost 3, with 10 bases in between. From germline, CDR1 is SNHLY and CDR2 FYNNEI. The CDR3 loop spans 14 amino acids. The CDR3 reads CASSEQRTEETQYF. CDR3 DNA: TGTGCCAGCAGTGAACAACGGACAGAAGAGACCCAGTACTTC.

The count of this clone is one. CDR3 coding DNA: TGTGCCTGGAGTGTACTGACGGGCGAGCCATACAATGAGCAGTTCTTC. It codes for CAWSVLTGEPYNEQFF. The rearrangement joins TRBV30 to TRBJ2-1; D is undetermined. The CDR3 is 16 amino acids. Germline-derived CDR1 and CDR2 are GTSNPN and SVGIG (reference sequence). Trimming removed 0 bases at V and 4 bases at J, with 16 bases between.

V gene TRBV5-1 combines with J gene TRBJ2-1; either TRBD1 or TRBD2 may fit D (5 bases each). Germline V CDR1 and CDR2: SGHRS, YFSETQ. Deletions cut 3 bases from V and 7 bases from J, with 11 bases between. The CDR3 is 13 residues long. In DNA form, the CDR3 reads TGCGCCAGCAGCTCGAGCTGGGGGAATGAGCAGTTCTTC. Its protein product is CASSSSWGNEQFF.

This clone occurred once. The CDR3 bases are TGTGCCAGTACGCAGGGGTACGAGCAGTACTTC. This gives the protein CASTQGYEQYF. The chain is built from TRBV19 and TRBJ2-7, with a weak D call TRBD1 (6 bases). With 7 bases removed from V and 4 bases from J, the gap between germline ends came to 8 bases. CDR1 and CDR2 from the germline V gene are LNHDA and SQIVND (reference sequence). The CDR3 consists of 11 residues.

This clone was recorded once. The V and J genes are TRBV11-1 and TRBJ2-7; TRBD1 might be the D (5 bases). This CDR3 has 14 residues. The germline CDR1 and CDR2 sequences are SGHAT and FQDESV (reference sequence). Between the trimmed V and J ends, which lost 4 bases and 4 bases, there was a span of 14 bases. The CDR3 is CASSSHQGGYEQYF. Here the CDR3 DNA reads TGTGCCAGCAGCTCCCACCAGGGCGGTTACGAGCAGTACTTC.

The chain combines TRBV7-8 with TRBJ2-3; no clear D. Trimming removed 8 bases at V and 0 bases at J, with 6 bases between. CDR3 size: 12 residues. CDR1 is SGHVS, CDR2 FQNEAQ, per germline. The chain's CDR3 is CASGPSTDTQYF. The CDR3 nucleotides read TGTGCCAGCGGCCCCAGCACAGATACGCAGTATTTT.

The rearrangement joins TRBV2 to TRBJ1-1; unclear D gene. Germline CDR1 reads SNHLY; CDR2 reads FYNNEI. The CDR3 runs 13 residues. Trimming shortened V by 5 bases and J by 1 base, and 8 bases separated the two germline ends. The DNA for the CDR3 is TGTGCCAGCAGTTATACAGAGAACACTGAAGCTTTCTTT. This translates into CASSYTENTEAFF.

V gene TRBV28 combines with J gene TRBJ2-7; D is unresolved. This CDR3 contains 13 residues. Trimming took off 3 bases at V and 4 bases at J, with 10 bases between the two ends. Germline values: CDR1 MDHEN, CDR2 SYDVKM. This CDR3 reads CASSFRFRYEQYF. CDR3 coding DNA: TGTGCCAGCAGTTTTCGATTCAGGTACGAGCAGTACTTC.